The present TCR beta chain was sequenced within a study of blood T cells in healthy people across ages. Only a few counts were recorded for this clonotype. Its specificity is unknown. Regarding the study as a whole: Roughly linear declines in TCR beta diversity per million T cells occurred with age.

Combining a sample-barcoded 5' primer with a J-beta primer mix, a second PCR ran for about 6 to 12 cycles. Samples each returned at least 3 million CDR3-containing paired-end reads. In TCRdb, the 5' RACE reads were re-called with MiXCR into one record per CDR3 protein. The data contain under 850,000 distinct CDR3 sequences, about 37% of them seen just once; the ten biggest clones take up roughly 13%. V shed 1 base and J shed 1 base, with 14 bases lying between them. This CDR3 comprises 17 residues. CDR1 is DFQATT and CDR2 is SNEGSKA in the germline V gene (reference sequence). The chain uses TRBV20-1 and TRBJ1-6; no clear D. The TCR sequence derives from a man aged 18 to 30 in good health. The sequenced sample was blood. This chain's CDR3 is CSARAFQELSYNSPLHF. The CDR3 DNA is TGCAGTGCTAGAGCTTTCCAAGAGTTATCCTATAATTCACCCCTCCACTTT.